This entry features one T cell receptor beta chain sequence. Antigen: not known. This entry comes from a study of monozygotic twins with inflammatory bowel disease. Germline V gene sequence: CDR1 GTSNPN, CDR2 SVGIG (reference sequence). There are 13 residues in the CDR3. An amount of roughly 4,000 ng of total RNA was used for each TCR library. Per sample, reverse transcription was split into eight reactions. TCRdb reprocessed the 5' RACE reads and stores each CDR3 protein as one record, lacking DNA. The sample includes some 170,000 distinct CDR3 sequences. Study findings and constraints: Lower TCRbeta diversity (inverse Simpson) was seen in IBD patients than in healthy co-twins.

This chain links TRBV30 with TRBJ1-1; absent DNA, TCRdb's TRBD1 call cannot be checked. This TCR came from a human donor with ulcerative colitis or Crohn's disease, or a healthy co-twin of an affected twin (not recorded which). The sequencing sample was made of blood. The CDR3 region is CAWSDGGNTEAFF.